Presented here are 16 T cell receptor beta chains from one specimen sequenced in a study of blood T cell repertoires in COVID-19. TCRdb's table, derived via immunoSEQ multiplex PCR, lists solely in-frame clones and lacks some. The profile shows around 140,000 clones, around nine tenths of them singletons. The material sequenced was peripheral blood. Receptors were obtained from a man in his 60s with active or convalescent COVID-19.

This rearrangement joins TRBV5-1 to TRBJ2-1, with TRBD2 matching 11 bases. V trimming: 0 bases; J trimming: 3 bases; junction bases outside the gene matches: 2. CDR3 length: 16 amino acids. Germline V gene sequence: CDR1 SGHRS, CDR2 YFSETQ. CDR3 DNA: TGCGCCAGCAGCTTGGAACTAGCGGGAGACTACAATGAGCAGTTCTTC. Translating gives CASSLELAGDYNEQFF. Full variable domain (rest looked up from reference TRBV5-1 and TRBJ2-1): KAGVTQTPRYLIKTRGQQVTLSCSPISGHRSVSWYQQTPGQGLQFLFEYFSETQRNKGNFPGRFSGRQFSNSRSEMNVSTLELGDSALYLCASSLELAGDYNEQFFGPGTRLTVL.

The chain has TRBV9 and TRBJ2-5; the D is unclear. Trimming left V 0 bases short and J 5 bases short, with 14 bases between. The germline CDR1 and CDR2 sequences are SGDLS and YYNGEE. The CDR3 length is 15 residues. The CDR3 protein is CASSVGPSETETQYF. The CDR3, as DNA: TGTGCCAGCAGCGTAGGGCCCAGCGAGACGGAGACCCAGTACTTC.

J is TRBJ2-7 and V is TRBV18, with D perhaps TRBD2 (5 bases). With 3 bases removed from V and 5 bases from J, the gap between germline ends came to 14 bases. Germline V CDR1 and CDR2: KGHSH, LQKENI. This CDR3 has 14 amino acids. DNA of the CDR3: TGTGCCAGCTCACCTAGGACTCTTCTTGACGAGCAGTACTTC. Translating it yields CASSPRTLLDEQYF.

Details on this clone: The DNA is omitted, as the CDR3 cannot be located on it reliably, and the CDR3 follows TCRdb's listing. The V call is TRBV28, the J call TRBJ2-7; the table's TRBD2 call for D was not verified on the DNA. 14 amino acids form the CDR3, both terminal residues included. Per the germline V gene, CDR1 is MDHEN and CDR2 is SYDVKM. CDR3 protein: CASSSSGRWYEQYF.

The chain combines TRBV10-1 with TRBJ1-6; unclear D gene. This CDR3 comprises 15 residues. Germline V gene data show CDR1 as WNHNN and CDR2 as SYGVQD (reference sequence). V gave up 8 bases and J gave up 2 bases, with 13 bases separating them. For the CDR3, the DNA is TGCGCCAGCCCCGCCCCGGAGGCCTATAATTCACCCCTCCACTTT. It specifies CASPAPEAYNSPLHF.

The chain carries TRBV7-6 and TRBJ2-7; D perhaps matches TRBD2 (5 bases). The germline CDR1 and CDR2 sequences are SGHVS and FNYEAQ. Between the trimmed V and J ends, which lost 0 bases and 0 bases, there was a span of 12 bases. CDR3 length: 16 amino acids. The CDR3: CASSLAATGSSYEQYF. CDR3 sequence (DNA): TGTGCCAGCAGCTTAGCGGCCACTGGGAGCTCCTACGAGCAGTACTTC.

Points on this clone: This sample also contains other DNA sequences that code for the same CDR3. The gene calls are TRBV19 and TRBJ1-3; 7 nucleotides line up with TRBD1. CDR1 LNHDA and CDR2 SQIVND come from the germline V gene (reference sequence). The V gene end was trimmed by 4 bases and the J gene end by 0 bases; junction bases not matched to a gene: 0. CDR3 length equals 14 residues. CDR3 residues: CASSTGGSGNTIYF. The CDR3 bases are TGTGCCAGTAGTACAGGGGGCTCTGGAAACACCATATATTTT.

V gene TRBV7-3 combines with J gene TRBJ2-1, with 9 bases that match TRBD2. This CDR3 spans 16 amino acids. Trimming took 0 bases from V and 1 from J; bases not matched to a gene: 1. Germline V lookup: CDR1 SGHTA, CDR2 FQGTGA. The CDR3 coding sequence is TGTGCCAGCAGCTTAACGGCGGGAGGGTCCTACAATGAGCAGTTCTTC. It yields the protein CASSLTAGGSYNEQFF.

This clone was recorded only once. As DNA, the CDR3 is TGTGCCAGCAGCTTGGGACAGGGAATGATGGAGACCCAGTACTTC. Translated: CASSLGQGMMETQYF. V gene TRBV6-5 combines with J gene TRBJ2-5; TRBD1 matches at 9 bases. Trimming took 6 bases from V and 5 from J; bases not matched to a gene: 10. CDR1 and CDR2 from the germline V gene are MNHEY and SVGAGI. The CDR3 runs 15 residues.

The genes are TRBV7-9 and TRBJ1-2, with D perhaps TRBD1 (5 bases). The CDR3 has 15 residues. With 3 bases removed from V and 1 base from J, the gap between germline ends came to 12 bases. Germline CDR1 is SEHNR and CDR2 is FQNEAQ (reference sequence). CDR3 DNA sequence: TGTGCCAGCAGCTTCCTGGTCGGGGGTAACTATGGCTACACCTTC. Its protein is CASSFLVGGNYGYTF.

The gene calls are TRBV9 and TRBJ1-2; a weak D match, TRBD1 (5 bases). Germline CDR1 and CDR2: SGDLS and YYNGEE. This CDR3 has 16 amino acids. Trimming stripped 0 bases from V and 5 bases from J, with 17 bases between. CDR3 nucleotide sequence: TGTGCCAGCAGCGTAGGCCAGTCAGCCCCAGGGTATGGCTACACCTTC. Its translation: CASSVGQSAPGYGYTF.

This clone was counted a single time. The chain joins TRBV19 to TRBJ2-7; 10 nucleotides match TRBD2. V lost 1 base to trimming and J lost 4 bases; unmatched junction nucleotides: 7. Germline V gene data show CDR1 as LNHDA and CDR2 as SQIVND (reference sequence). This CDR3 comprises 16 residues. The CDR3 DNA sequence: TGTGCCAGTAGTATAGGGCGGGCTAGCGGGAGATACGAGCAGTACTTC. Its protein is CASSIGRASGRYEQYF.

Here the CDR3 DNA reads TGTGCCAGCAGTTGGACTGGAAATGAGCAGTTCTTC. This codes for CASSWTGNEQFF. The chain recombines TRBV27 with TRBJ2-1; a possible D gene is TRBD2 (5 bases). V lost 4 bases and J 7 bases, leaving 8 bases between the germline ends. Germline CDR1 is MNHEY and CDR2 is SMNVEV (reference sequence). This CDR3 is 12 amino acids long.

The rearrangement links TRBV6-5 to TRBJ1-3, with D uncertain. From germline, CDR1 is MNHEY and CDR2 SVGAGI. The CDR3 totals 14 residues. V lost 8 bases, J lost 0 bases, and 11 bases lay in between. This chain's CDR3 is CASQPLFSGNTIYF. The DNA of the CDR3 is TGTGCCAGCCAACCCCTATTCTCTGGAAACACCATATATTTT.

The V call is TRBV5-5, the J call TRBJ1-1, with 8 bases aligning to TRBD1. With 1 base clipped from V and 4 bases from J, the junction kept 15 bases outside the gene matches. CDR1 and CDR2 (germline): SGHKS, YYEKEE (reference sequence). This CDR3 spans 18 amino acids. In nucleotides, the CDR3 is TGTGCCAGCAGCTTGTCGGGCGCGCAGGGGGCTAGAGGCACTGAAGCTTTCTTT. This translates into CASSLSGAQGARGTEAFF. Full variable domain (missing parts from reference TRBV5-5 and TRBJ1-1): DAGVTQSPTHLIKTRGQQVTLRCSPISGHKSVSWYQQVLGQGPQFIFQYYEKEERGRGNFPDRFSARQFPNYSSELNVNALLLGDSALYLCASSLSGAQGARGTEAFFGQGTRLTVV.

The chain joins TRBV19 to TRBJ1-2; D gene uncertain. Germline V lookup: CDR1 LNHDA, CDR2 SQIVND (reference sequence). This CDR3 spans 14 amino acids. V was trimmed by 3 bases and J by 6 bases, leaving 14 bases between them. The CDR3 is CASSIPGERNGYTF. The CDR3 DNA reads TGTGCCAGTAGTATTCCGGGAGAACGAAATGGCTACACCTTC. The whole variable domain, remainder taken from reference TRBV19 and TRBJ1-2, is DGGITQSPKYLFRKEGQNVTLSCEQNLNHDAMYWYRQDPGQGLRLIYYSQIVNDFQKGDIAEGYSVSREKKESFPLTVTSAQKNPTAFYLCASSIPGERNGYTFGSGTRLTVV.